A selection of T cell receptor beta chains follows, all from one sample in a study of T cells in Graves' hyperthyroidism and ophthalmopathy. MiXCR, applied by TCRdb to the multiplex PCR reads, yields one record per CDR3 protein. The sample has hundreds of thousands of distinct CDR3 sequences; roughly a third are singletons. Source material: blood. These receptors all come from a woman between 35 and 50 years old with Graves' hyperthyroidism. Each CDR3 is given with its conserved first and last residue. D genes are given only for firm matches. Size tells how often a clone was seen (once, few, many) or the class of an expanded clone, and some rows leave it out.

abundance: few
v_gene: TRBV12-3/TRBV12-4
d_gene: TRBD2
len: 15
j_gene: TRBJ2-5
CDR3nt: TGTGCCAGCAGTTATAGCGGGGAAATCCAAGAGACCCAGTACTTC
CDR3aa: CASSYSGEIQETQYF

abundance: -
v_gene: TRBV20-1
d_gene: TRBD2
len: 15
j_gene: TRBJ2-7
CDR3nt: TGCAGTGCCCCCCCGCCTAGCGGGAGGGCCTACGAGCAGTACTTC
CDR3aa: CSAPPPSGRAYEQYF

abundance: -
v_gene: TRBV7-2
d_gene: -
len: 16
j_gene: TRBJ2-5
CDR3nt: TGTGCCAGCAGCGGAACTACCGGGGGGCCGGAGGAGACCCAGTACTTC
CDR3aa: CASSGTTGGPEETQYF

abundance: few
v_gene: TRBV4-2
d_gene: -
len: 15
j_gene: TRBJ1-4
CDR3nt: TGTGCCAGCAGCCAAGATGGACAGATTGGTGAAAAACTGTTTTTT
CDR3aa: CASSQDGQIGEKLFF

abundance: many
v_gene: TRBV2
d_gene: -
len: 13
j_gene: TRBJ2-7
CDR3nt: TGTGCCAGCAGGCCTGGGGCAGGGGACGAGCAGTACTTC
CDR3aa: CASRPGAGDEQYF

abundance: -
v_gene: TRBV5-1
d_gene: TRBD1
len: 16
j_gene: TRBJ1-2
CDR3nt: TGCGCCAGCAGCTCCGGGACAGGGCTCCTCGACTATGGCTACACCTTC
CDR3aa: CASSSGTGLLDYGYTF

abundance: many
v_gene: TRBV20-1
d_gene: -
len: 11
j_gene: TRBJ1-2
CDR3nt: TGCAGTGCTAGGTTTGACGGGGAAGGCACCTTC
CDR3aa: CSARFDGEGTF

abundance: -
v_gene: TRBV6-1
d_gene: -
len: 14
j_gene: TRBJ2-6
CDR3nt: TGTGCCAGCAGTGAATTTGATGGGGCCAACGTCCTGACTTTC
CDR3aa: CASSEFDGANVLTF

abundance: -
v_gene: TRBV6-5
d_gene: TRBD2
len: 16
j_gene: TRBJ2-5
CDR3nt: TGTGCCAGCAGTTCCTATGAGGGAGGGCCAGGGGAGACCCAGTACTTC
CDR3aa: CASSSYEGGPGETQYF

abundance: many
v_gene: TRBV19
d_gene: -
len: 13
j_gene: TRBJ2-7
CDR3nt: TGTGCCAGTAGTATAACAGAGTCCTACGAGCAGTACTTC
CDR3aa: CASSITESYEQYF

abundance: -
v_gene: TRBV15
d_gene: -
len: 17
j_gene: TRBJ1-1
CDR3nt: TGTGCCACCAGCAGAGACGATGGGGGGACCTGGAACACTGAAGCTTTCTTT
CDR3aa: CATSRDDGGTWNTEAFF

abundance: -
v_gene: TRBV29-1
d_gene: -
len: 12
j_gene: TRBJ2-5
CDR3nt: TGCAGCTTCCCAGGGTTGGGAGAGACCCAGTACTTC
CDR3aa: CSFPGLGETQYF

abundance: -
v_gene: TRBV7-9
d_gene: -
len: 13
j_gene: TRBJ2-3
CDR3nt: TGTGCCAGCAGCTTAGTATCCACAGATACGCAGTATTTT
CDR3aa: CASSLVSTDTQYF

abundance: -
v_gene: TRBV7-9
d_gene: -
len: 14
j_gene: TRBJ1-2
CDR3nt: TGTGCCAGCTCACCGTCGTCCCCTAACTATGGCTACACCTTC
CDR3aa: CASSPSSPNYGYTF

abundance: few
v_gene: TRBV7-2
d_gene: -
len: 17
j_gene: TRBJ2-7
CDR3nt: TGTGCCAGCAGCTTAGGTCTGGCGGGGCCGAGCTCCTACGAGCAGTACTTC
CDR3aa: CASSLGLAGPSSYEQYF

abundance: -
v_gene: TRBV11-3
d_gene: TRBD2
len: 15
j_gene: TRBJ2-1
CDR3nt: TGTGCCAGCAGCTTAGGACTAGCACTTGGTTATGAGCAGTTCTTC
CDR3aa: CASSLGLALGYEQFF

abundance: -
v_gene: TRBV20-1
d_gene: -
len: 11
j_gene: TRBJ1-2
CDR3nt: TGCAGTGCTCAGGGGAGAGGCGGCTACACCTTC
CDR3aa: CSAQGRGGYTF

abundance: many
v_gene: TRBV7-2
d_gene: -
len: 14
j_gene: TRBJ2-7
CDR3nt: TGTGCCAGCAGCTTATCGAGGGTCAACTACGAGCAGTACTTC
CDR3aa: CASSLSRVNYEQYF

abundance: once
v_gene: TRBV24-1
d_gene: -
len: 17
j_gene: TRBJ2-1
CDR3nt: TGTGCCACCAGTGATTTGCATCAGGGAGTAAATATCGGTGAGCAGTTCTTC
CDR3aa: CATSDLHQGVNIGEQFF

abundance: few
v_gene: TRBV7-9
d_gene: -
len: 12
j_gene: TRBJ1-3
CDR3nt: TGTGCCAGCAGCGGAATTGGAAACACCATATATTTT
CDR3aa: CASSGIGNTIYF

abundance: many
v_gene: TRBV5-1
d_gene: -
len: 15
j_gene: TRBJ2-6
CDR3nt: TGCGCCAGCAGCTTGTTGGCCACTGGGGCCAACGTCCTGACTTTC
CDR3aa: CASSLLATGANVLTF

abundance: -
v_gene: TRBV7-2
d_gene: TRBD1
len: 15
j_gene: TRBJ2-7
CDR3nt: TGTGCCAGCAGTTTCACCGGGACAGGACATCGCGAGCAGTACTTC
CDR3aa: CASSFTGTGHREQYF

abundance: few
v_gene: TRBV5-8
d_gene: TRBD1
len: 13
j_gene: TRBJ1-2
CDR3nt: TGTGCCAGCAGCTTGGAGGGGGCGGTTGGCTACACCTTC
CDR3aa: CASSLEGAVGYTF

abundance: many
v_gene: TRBV7-3
d_gene: -
len: 14
j_gene: TRBJ1-1
CDR3nt: TGTGCCAGCAGCCCCCTCGGAGGGACCACTGAAGCTTTCTTT
CDR3aa: CASSPLGGTTEAFF

abundance: many
v_gene: TRBV29-1
d_gene: -
len: 9
j_gene: TRBJ2-7
CDR3nt: TGCAGCGTTCAGCGCGAGCAGTACTTC
CDR3aa: CSVQREQYF

abundance: few
v_gene: TRBV12-3/TRBV12-4
d_gene: -
len: 12
j_gene: TRBJ1-1
CDR3nt: TGTGCCAGCAGTCTGGGGGGAATTGGGGCTTTCTTT
CDR3aa: CASSLGGIGAFF

abundance: -
v_gene: TRBV6-1
d_gene: TRBD2
len: 15
j_gene: TRBJ2-7
CDR3nt: TGTGCCAGCAGTCATGCGGGGGGGAGGATTTACGAGCAGTACTTC
CDR3aa: CASSHAGGRIYEQYF

abundance: few
v_gene: TRBV10-1
d_gene: -
len: 14
j_gene: TRBJ2-7
CDR3nt: TGCGCCAGCAGTGAGGGCGAAAGCTCCTACGAGCAGTACTTC
CDR3aa: CASSEGESSYEQYF

abundance: -
v_gene: TRBV12-3/TRBV12-4
d_gene: TRBD1
len: 17
j_gene: TRBJ2-5
CDR3nt: TGTGCCAGCAGTTCGGTCGGACAGGGGGCGCGGGGAGAGACCCAGTACTTC
CDR3aa: CASSSVGQGARGETQYF

abundance: -
v_gene: TRBV7-9
d_gene: -
len: 13
j_gene: TRBJ2-5
CDR3nt: TGTGCCAGCAGCCACAATGGGAGGGAGACCCAGTACTTC
CDR3aa: CASSHNGRETQYF

abundance: -
v_gene: TRBV7-9
d_gene: -
len: 16
j_gene: TRBJ1-1
CDR3nt: TGTGCCAGCAGCTTAGGCCGGGCGGGTAGGGACACTGAAGCTTTCTTT
CDR3aa: CASSLGRAGRDTEAFF

abundance: -
v_gene: TRBV19
d_gene: -
len: 13
j_gene: TRBJ1-2
CDR3nt: TGTGCCAGTACTCAAACCAACAGGGATGGCTACACCTTC
CDR3aa: CASTQTNRDGYTF

abundance: few
v_gene: TRBV28
d_gene: -
len: 14
j_gene: TRBJ2-7
CDR3nt: TGTGCCAGCAGTTTTATTGCGGTTGACTCCGAGCAGTACTTC
CDR3aa: CASSFIAVDSEQYF

abundance: few
v_gene: TRBV7-2
d_gene: TRBD2
len: 18
j_gene: TRBJ2-7
CDR3nt: TGTGCCAGCAGCCCCGGGACTAGCGGGGGCCCACATTCCTACGAGCAGTACTTC
CDR3aa: CASSPGTSGGPHSYEQYF

abundance: -
v_gene: TRBV9
d_gene: TRBD1
len: 14
j_gene: TRBJ2-5
CDR3nt: TGTGCCAGCAGGAGGGACAGGTCGAGGGAGACCCAGTACTTC
CDR3aa: CASRRDRSRETQYF

abundance: few
v_gene: TRBV20-1
d_gene: TRBD1
len: 13
j_gene: TRBJ1-2
CDR3nt: TGCAGTGCTAGAGGACAGGGTCTAATTGGCTACACCTTC
CDR3aa: CSARGQGLIGYTF

abundance: few
v_gene: TRBV7-9
d_gene: -
len: 14
j_gene: TRBJ1-2
CDR3nt: TGTGCCAGCAGCTTAAGTCCAGCGCACTATGGCTACACCTTC
CDR3aa: CASSLSPAHYGYTF

abundance: -
v_gene: TRBV5-5
d_gene: -
len: 14
j_gene: TRBJ1-5
CDR3nt: TGTGCCAGCAGCTCTGGACGGCGGGATCAGCCCCAGCATTTT
CDR3aa: CASSSGRRDQPQHF

abundance: -
v_gene: TRBV6-5
d_gene: -
len: 15
j_gene: TRBJ2-5
CDR3nt: TGTGCCAGCAGTTACCGAGGACGGAACCAAGAGACCCAGTACTTC
CDR3aa: CASSYRGRNQETQYF

abundance: many
v_gene: TRBV25-1
d_gene: TRBD1
len: 15
j_gene: TRBJ1-4
CDR3nt: TGTGCCAGCAGTAACCGGGACAGGGTCAGGGAAAAACTGTTTTTT
CDR3aa: CASSNRDRVREKLFF

abundance: many
v_gene: TRBV7-6
d_gene: -
len: 13
j_gene: TRBJ2-5
CDR3nt: TGTGCCAGCAGCTCTAGGTCTAGAGAGACCCAGTACTTC
CDR3aa: CASSSRSRETQYF

abundance: -
v_gene: TRBV19
d_gene: -
len: 14
j_gene: TRBJ1-6
CDR3nt: TGTGCCAGTAAAGAGGCGGGAGATAATTCACCCCTCCACTTT
CDR3aa: CASKEAGDNSPLHF

abundance: -
v_gene: TRBV20-1
d_gene: -
len: 14
j_gene: TRBJ2-7
CDR3nt: TGCAGTGCCTCAGTTAGCTACAGCTCCTACGAGCAGTACTTC
CDR3aa: CSASVSYSSYEQYF

abundance: -
v_gene: TRBV6-5
d_gene: -
len: 17
j_gene: TRBJ1-2
CDR3nt: TGTGCCAGCAGTTTCTATGGGGGCGGGTCCGGCGTTGGTGGCTACACCTTC
CDR3aa: CASSFYGGGSGVGGYTF

abundance: -
v_gene: TRBV6-5
d_gene: -
len: 13
j_gene: TRBJ2-7
CDR3nt: TGTGCCAGCAGTTTCCCCGTCAGGGACGAGCAGTACTTC
CDR3aa: CASSFPVRDEQYF

abundance: -
v_gene: TRBV4-3
d_gene: -
len: 16
j_gene: TRBJ1-6
CDR3nt: TGCGCCAGCAGCCCCCTACCCACAGGCCCCAATTCACCCCTCCACTTT
CDR3aa: CASSPLPTGPNSPLHF

abundance: -
v_gene: TRBV9
d_gene: -
len: 15
j_gene: TRBJ2-1
CDR3nt: TGTGCCAGCAGCGTAGGGGACATATCCTACAATGAGCAGTTCTTC
CDR3aa: CASSVGDISYNEQFF

abundance: -
v_gene: TRBV7-2
d_gene: -
len: 13
j_gene: TRBJ2-7
CDR3nt: TGTGCCAGCAGCTTAGATCGGGCTAACGAGCAGTACTTC
CDR3aa: CASSLDRANEQYF

abundance: -
v_gene: TRBV7-3
d_gene: TRBD1
len: 18
j_gene: TRBJ1-1
CDR3nt: TGTGCCAGCAGCCCCGGGCTAAGGAGGGGGCGCGGTATCGCTGAAGCTTTCTTT
CDR3aa: CASSPGLRRGRGIAEAFF

abundance: -
v_gene: TRBV5-1
d_gene: -
len: 16
j_gene: TRBJ1-1
CDR3nt: TGCGCCAGCAGCCAAGATCTTCGTCAGCTGAACACTGAAGCTTTCTTT
CDR3aa: CASSQDLRQLNTEAFF

abundance: -
v_gene: TRBV19
d_gene: TRBD1
len: 17
j_gene: TRBJ2-2
CDR3nt: TGTGCCAGTAGCCAAGGGACAGCCGCCGGTCACACCGGGGAGCTGTTTTTT
CDR3aa: CASSQGTAAGHTGELFF

abundance: few
v_gene: TRBV6-4
d_gene: -
len: 12
j_gene: TRBJ1-1
CDR3nt: TGTGCCAGCAGTGGGTATCACGGTGAAGCTTTCTTT
CDR3aa: CASSGYHGEAFF

abundance: many
v_gene: TRBV7-8
d_gene: TRBD2
len: 16
j_gene: TRBJ2-7
CDR3nt: TGTGCCAGCAGCTTAGTTACTAGCGGGGCCTCCTACGAGCAGTACTTC
CDR3aa: CASSLVTSGASYEQYF